This section outlines one T cell receptor (beta chain) sequence together with its context. The data were obtained in a study of blood T cell repertoires in COVID-19. Study in general: Samples of COVID-19 (acute and convalescent) were obtained from the United States, Italy and Spain. Sample material is recorded as cDNA or gDNA derived from T cells, B-cell-depleted T cells, or PBMCs.

Adults between about 18 and 95 years of age took part from 24 US areas. Cohort assignment relied on participant-reported clinical history. Assay: immunoSEQ multiplex PCR; the TCRdb copy retains only in-frame clones and omits some. The sample includes fewer than 400,000 clones, 85% of them seen just once. The clonotype comes from a woman aged 25 to 39 who had been exposed to COVID-19. Sequencing was carried out using PBMCs or T cells enriched from blood (not recorded which).

The CDR3 sequence: CASSEESSGNQPQHF. The CDR3, as DNA: TGTGCCAGCAGTGAAGAGAGTTCGGGCAATCAGCCCCAGCATTTT. V usage is TRBV2 and J usage is TRBJ1-5, with D hard to call. The CDR3 loop spans 15 amino acids. V gave up 1 base and J gave up 2 bases, with 9 bases separating them. Germline-derived CDR1 and CDR2 are SNHLY and FYNNEI.